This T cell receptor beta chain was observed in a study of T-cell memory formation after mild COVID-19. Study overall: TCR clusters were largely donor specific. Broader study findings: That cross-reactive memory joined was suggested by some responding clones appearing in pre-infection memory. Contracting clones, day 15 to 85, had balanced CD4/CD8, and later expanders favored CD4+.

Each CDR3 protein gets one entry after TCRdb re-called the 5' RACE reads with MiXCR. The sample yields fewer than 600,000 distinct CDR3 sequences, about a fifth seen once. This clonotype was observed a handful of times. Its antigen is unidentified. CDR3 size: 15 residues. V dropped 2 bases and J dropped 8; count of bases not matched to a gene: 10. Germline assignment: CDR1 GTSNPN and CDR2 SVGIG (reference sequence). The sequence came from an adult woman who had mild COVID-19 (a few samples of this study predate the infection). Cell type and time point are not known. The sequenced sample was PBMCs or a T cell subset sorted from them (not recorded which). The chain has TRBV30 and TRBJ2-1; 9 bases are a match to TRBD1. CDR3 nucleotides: TGTGCCTGGAGTTGGGGGACAGGGAACATGGATGAGCAGTTCTTC. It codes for CAWSWGTGNMDEQFF.